The 30 T cell receptor beta chains presented below share a single source sample, sequenced in a study of PD-1 blockade in mismatch repair-deficient tumors. Profiling relied on immunoSEQ multiplex PCR, and the TCRdb table lists in-frame clones only, not all of them. The table includes more than 95,000 clones, approximately 90% detected once. Specimen: peripheral blood, collected 44 weeks after starting pembrolizumab. The receptor set was obtained from an adult with mismatch repair-deficient cancer.

This chain connects TRBV19 to TRBJ2-5; perhaps D is TRBD1 or TRBD2 (5 bases each). Per the germline V gene, CDR1 is LNHDA and CDR2 is SQIVND (reference sequence). This CDR3 has 16 amino acids. V lost 6 bases and J lost 2, with 19 bases in between. Here the CDR3 DNA reads TGTGCCAGTAGCCAAGGGCGTGGGGGTACTCAAGAGACCCAGTACTTC. Protein product: CASSQGRGGTQETQYF.

This clone has only one observation. This sequence joins TRBV5-4 and TRBJ2-7; 9 nucleotides match TRBD1. Trimming cost V 4 bases and J 5 bases; bases outside gene matches: 10. Germline values: CDR1 SGHNT, CDR2 YYREEE (reference sequence). This CDR3 contains 15 residues. The CDR3 sequence is CASSPTGTGIDEQYF. As DNA, the CDR3 is TGTGCCAGCAGCCCAACCGGGACAGGGATCGACGAGCAGTACTTC.

This clone was found once. The chain links TRBV2 to TRBJ2-2, with TRBD2 identical over 8 bases. CDR3 length: 16 residues. Germline-derived CDR1 and CDR2 are SNHLY and FYNNEI. J lost 2 bases, V lost 5 bases, and 7 bases had no gene match. The CDR3 DNA follows: TGTGCCAGCAGTTTGAGTCTAGCGGGCAACACCGGGGAGCTGTTTTTT. It specifies CASSLSLAGNTGELFF.

In its sample, this clone was seen once. The genes are TRBV30 and TRBJ1-1; maybe TRBD1 (5 bases). The V gene lost 3 bases and the J gene lost 1 base, with 9 bases spanning the gap. Germline V gives CDR1 GTSNPN, CDR2 SVGIG (reference sequence). This CDR3 is built from 13 residues. The CDR3 DNA reads as TGTGCCTGGAGAGGACATAGGAACACTGAAGCTTTCTTT. Protein: CAWRGHRNTEAFF.

This clone was observed a single time. This rearrangement joins TRBV5-1 to TRBJ2-1; D is uncertain. The CDR3 runs to 15 residues. The germline V gene encodes CDR1 SGHRS and CDR2 YFSETQ. The V and J ends lost 7 bases and 0 bases respectively, with 14 bases between them. The CDR3 DNA is TGCGCCAGCCAAGAAGGACGTAGCTCCTACAATGAGCAGTTCTTC. Its translation is CASQEGRSSYNEQFF.

The chain joins TRBV9 to TRBJ2-5, with 16 bases aligning to TRBD2. Germline-derived CDR1 and CDR2 are SGDLS and YYNGEE. The V segment lost 3 bases and the J segment 1 base; nucleotides outside the gene matches: 12. CDR3 length: 20 residues. The CDR3 sequence: CASSDPAGLAGGLFQETQYF. The CDR3 DNA reads as TGTGCCAGCAGCGATCCCGCGGGACTAGCGGGAGGGCTGTTCCAAGAGACCCAGTACTTC.

The chain employs TRBV6-6 and TRBJ2-4; D assignment may be TRBD1 or TRBD2 (5 bases each). Trimming removed 3 bases from V and 0 bases from J, with 12 bases in between. Germline V gene lookup returns CDR1 MNHNY and CDR2 SVGAGI (reference sequence). The CDR3 has 16 residues. CDR3 region: CASSYQGTIAKNIQYF. Here the CDR3 DNA reads TGTGCCAGCAGTTATCAAGGGACCATAGCCAAAAACATTCAGTACTTC.

Regarding this clone: Additional DNA sequences in this sample encode the identical CDR3. The J gene is TRBJ2-1, the V gene TRBV20-1; D is uncertain. The CDR3 is 10 amino acids. The ends were cut back, 3 bases at V and 5 bases at J, with 2 bases in the middle. Per the germline V gene, CDR1 is DFQATT and CDR2 is SNEGSKA (reference sequence). The CDR3 loop is CSASNNEQFF. The CDR3 nucleotides read TGCAGTGCTAGTAACAATGAGCAGTTCTTC.

Comment on this clone: This specimen includes other DNA sequences encoding the same CDR3. The chain recombines TRBV27 with TRBJ1-5; no definite D call. Germline assignment: CDR1 MNHEY and CDR2 SMNVEV (reference sequence). The CDR3 extends over 13 amino acids. Trimming left V 3 bases short and J 0 bases short, with 3 bases between. The CDR3 reads CASSFYSNQPQHF. CDR3 nucleotides: TGTGCCAGCAGTTTTTATAGCAATCAGCCCCAGCATTTT.

V and J are TRBV25-1 and TRBJ2-7; 7 bases match TRBD1. V gave up 3 bases and J gave up 2 bases; unmatched junction bases: 7. The CDR3 spans 15 residues. Germline CDR1 is MGHDK and CDR2 is SYGVNS. CDR3 nucleotides: TGTGCCAGCAGTGACTGGGACAGACAAACCTACGAGCAGTACTTC. Translation gives CASSDWDRQTYEQYF.

This chain links TRBV5-5 with TRBJ1-5; tentatively, D is TRBD1 (5 bases). The CDR3 is 15 residues long. CDR1 and CDR2 from the germline V gene are SGHKS and YYEKEE (reference sequence). Deletions cut 1 base from V and 0 bases from J, with 8 bases between. The CDR3 nucleotides are TGTGCCAGCAGCTTGACAGGAAGTAGCAATCAGCCCCAGCATTTT. It encodes CASSLTGSSNQPQHF.

The chain carries TRBV7-9 and TRBJ2-7; the D call may be TRBD1 or TRBD2 (5 bases each). Germline V lookup: CDR1 SEHNR, CDR2 FQNEAQ (reference sequence). CDR3 length equals 16 residues. The V end was cut by 5 bases, the J end by 3 bases, with 20 bases between. The CDR3, as DNA: TGTGCCAGCAGCGATGGGGGTCGGTCAGGCTTCTACGAGCAGTACTTC. Its translation is CASSDGGRSGFYEQYF. Together with reference TRBV7-9 and TRBJ2-7, the CDR3 gives the full variable domain: DTGVSQNPRHKITKRGQNVTFRCDPISEHNRLYWYRQTLGQGPEFLTYFQNEAQLEKSRLLSDRFSAERPKGSFSTLEIQRTEQGDSAMYLCASSDGGRSGFYEQYFGPGTRLTVT.

This rearrangement joins TRBV7-9 to TRBJ1-2; a weak D match, TRBD1 (5 bases). The V gene's germline CDR1 is SEHNR and CDR2 FQNEAQ (reference sequence). The CDR3 is 13 residues long. V lost 6 bases, J lost 8 bases, and 16 bases lay in between. The CDR3 reads CASRLGGVQGYTF. Here the CDR3 DNA reads TGTGCCAGCAGACTGGGGGGGGTGCAAGGCTACACCTTC.

In nucleotides, the CDR3 is TGTGCCAGCAGCTTCGGGGGCGTCAACACTGAAGCTTTCTTT. This codes for CASSFGGVNTEAFF. V gene TRBV11-2 combines with J gene TRBJ1-1; D is possibly TRBD1 (6 bases). The CDR3 length is 14 residues. In germline, CDR1 is SGHAT, CDR2 FQNNGV. The V gene lost 3 bases and the J gene lost 2 bases, with 10 bases spanning the gap.

The J gene is TRBJ2-5, the V gene TRBV19; 11 bases agree with TRBD2. Trimming removed 5 bases from V and 7 bases from J; junction bases left unmatched: 9. From germline, CDR1 is LNHDA and CDR2 SQIVND (reference sequence). The CDR3 is 15 amino acids. The CDR3 sequence: CASSALLAGDRTQYF. CDR3 sequence (DNA): TGTGCCAGTAGTGCCTTACTAGCGGGAGACAGGACCCAGTACTTC.

The V and J genes are TRBV7-2 and TRBJ2-1; no clear D. The ends were cut back, 5 bases at V and 4 bases at J, with 12 bases in the middle. CDR1 is SGHTA and CDR2 is FQGNSA in the germline V gene. This CDR3 comprises 14 residues. The CDR3 DNA sequence: TGTGCCAGCAGCCCACCCGCTAAATACAATGAGCAGTTCTTC. Translating gives CASSPPAKYNEQFF.

The V gene is TRBV7-2, the J gene TRBJ2-1, with a possible D match to TRBD2 (6 bases). The CDR3 is 15 residues long. The V gene lost 4 bases and the J gene lost 0 bases, with 10 bases spanning the gap. Per germline, CDR1 SGHTA and CDR2 FQGNSA. This chain's CDR3 is CASSYLEGSYNEQFF. The CDR3 DNA reads TGTGCCAGCAGCTACCTGGAGGGCTCCTACAATGAGCAGTTCTTC.

This clone has more than one count but fewer than ten. The J gene is TRBJ2-2, the V gene TRBV7-2; D call uncertain. Germline lookup yields CDR1 SGHTA and CDR2 FQGNSA. The CDR3 extends over 13 amino acids. V lost 1 base and J 6 bases, leaving 6 bases between the germline ends. CDR3: CASSLERAGELFF. DNA of the CDR3: TGTGCCAGCAGCTTAGAGCGTGCCGGGGAGCTGTTTTTT.

The chain recombines TRBV2 with TRBJ1-5; a weak D match, TRBD1 (5 bases). The CDR3 sequence is 15 residues long. V was shortened by 1 base and J by 10 bases, with 17 bases between the two germline ends. Germline V gene data show CDR1 as SNHLY and CDR2 as FYNNEI. CDR3 residues: CASSEVEGPSGPQHF. DNA of the CDR3: TGTGCCAGCAGTGAAGTGGAGGGGCCCAGTGGACCCCAGCATTTT.

The chain recombines TRBV5-5 with TRBJ1-5; D not resolved. CDR1 SGHKS and CDR2 YYEKEE come from the germline V gene (reference sequence). The CDR3 spans 15 residues. Trimming left V 0 bases short and J 0 bases short, with 7 bases between. As DNA, the CDR3 is TGTGCCAGCAGCTTGGGAGGGTATAGCAATCAGCCCCAGCATTTT. Protein: CASSLGGYSNQPQHF.

J is TRBJ1-3 and V is TRBV6-5; 9 bases are a match to TRBD1. The V gene end was trimmed by 0 bases and the J gene end by 3 bases; junction bases not matched to a gene: 0. The CDR3 runs 15 residues. CDR1 is MNHEY, CDR2 SVGAGI, per germline. The DNA for the CDR3 is TGTGCCAGCAGTTACTCGACAGGGGGTGGAAACACCATATATTTT. This translates into CASSYSTGGGNTIYF.

The chain is built from TRBV7-9 and TRBJ2-7; the D is unclear. V lost 1 base, J lost 2 bases, and 9 bases lay in between. The CDR3 is 14 residues long. Germline assignment: CDR1 SEHNR and CDR2 FQNEAQ (reference sequence). This CDR3 reads CASSLGPVAYEQYF. CDR3 coding DNA: TGTGCCAGCAGCTTAGGCCCAGTTGCCTACGAGCAGTACTTC.

This rearrangement joins TRBV21-1 to TRBJ2-7; TRBD1 reflects the table's D call only, with no check against the DNA. TRBV21-1 is deemed a pseudogene. The CDR3 consists of 17 residues. CDR3 in amino acids: CASSRGDTGTSSYEQYF. The CDR3 DNA follows: TGTGCCAGCAGTAGGGGAGATACAGGGACCAGCTCCTACGAGCAGTACTTC.

This chain links TRBV5-6 with TRBJ1-1; no clear D gene. V was clipped by 1 base and J by 11 bases, with 18 bases between them. Per germline, CDR1 SGHDT and CDR2 YYEEEE. This CDR3 has 14 amino acids. The CDR3 sequence: CASSLWGRQDWAFF. The CDR3 DNA sequence: TGTGCCAGCAGCTTGTGGGGTAGGCAGGACTGGGCTTTCTTT.

The rearrangement uses TRBV5-1 and TRBJ2-3; D unclear. Germline V gene lookup returns CDR1 SGHRS and CDR2 YFSETQ. The CDR3 loop spans 14 amino acids. V was pared by 0 bases and J by 0 bases, with 5 bases between. CDR3 loop: CASSLGVSTDTQYF. The CDR3 region has the DNA TGCGCCAGCAGCTTGGGGGTTAGCACAGATACGCAGTATTTT.

This sequence joins TRBV5-5 and TRBJ1-1, with 9 positions matching TRBD1. This CDR3 spans 15 amino acids. The germline V gene encodes CDR1 SGHKS and CDR2 YYEKEE (reference sequence). With 3 bases clipped from V and 6 bases from J, the junction kept 9 bases outside the gene matches. The CDR3 nucleotides read TGTGCCAGCAGCTATTATACAGGGGGCGCCGCTGAAGCTTTCTTT. Translating it yields CASSYYTGGAAEAFF.

The CDR3 region is CASSFPLGTGVSYEQYF. The DNA of the CDR3 is TGTGCCAGCAGTTTCCCACTGGGTACAGGGGTCTCCTACGAGCAGTACTTC. The chain recombines TRBV28 with TRBJ2-7; 7 bases map to TRBD1. V gave up 3 bases and J gave up 0 bases; unmatched junction bases: 11. CDR1 is MDHEN, CDR2 SYDVKM, per germline. CDR3 length: 17 residues.

V and J are TRBV2 and TRBJ2-7, with D perhaps TRBD2 (6 bases). Germline loops: CDR1 SNHLY, CDR2 FYNNEI. CDR3 length: 15 residues. V was shortened by 3 bases and J by 2 bases, with 14 bases between the two germline ends. The CDR3 protein is CASSDPAGLTYEQYF. The CDR3 DNA reads TGTGCCAGCAGTGATCCAGCGGGTCTTACCTACGAGCAGTACTTC. The variable domain in full, with the rest retrieved from reference TRBV2 and TRBJ2-7, is EPEVTQTPSHQVTQMGQEVILRCVPISNHLYFYWYRQILGQKVEFLVSFYNNEISEKSEIFDDQFSVERPDGSNFTLKIRSTKLEDSAMYFCASSDPAGLTYEQYFGPGTRLTVT.

The chain recombines TRBV6-5 with TRBJ2-2; possibly TRBD2 for D (7 bases). The germline gives CDR1 MNHEY, CDR2 SVGAGI. V lost 7 bases and J lost 2, with 14 bases in between. The CDR3 runs 15 residues. The CDR3 sequence is CASKGGTPNTGELFF. The DNA of the CDR3 is TGTGCCAGCAAGGGGGGGACACCTAACACCGGGGAGCTGTTTTTT.

This chain uses TRBV7-9 with TRBJ2-7, with TRBD1 matching over 9 bases. The CDR3 has 14 residues. V shed 4 bases, J shed 5 bases, and the junction held 6 bases outside the gene matches. Germline-derived CDR1 and CDR2 are SEHNR and FQNEAQ (reference sequence). The CDR3 DNA is TGTGCCAGCAGCTCCGGACAGGGGAAGAACGAGCAGTACTTC. Encoded protein: CASSSGQGKNEQYF.